Sequencing of this TCR beta chain was carried out in a study of preoperative IRX-2 immunotherapy in early breast cancer. V lost 1 base to trimming and J lost 8 bases, with 15 bases between them. This CDR3 comprises 14 residues. CDR1 and CDR2 (germline): SGHDN, FVKESK. Treatment of the sample: preoperative locoregional IRX-2 cytokine immunotherapy. Preoperative locoregional IRX-2 cytokine immunotherapy was tested in the phase Ib source study. Only in-frame clones appear in the TCRdb table, and some are missing; sequencing was by immunoSEQ multiplex PCR. Here the sample spans about 98,000 clones, roughly 90% being singletons.

The chain recombines TRBV14 with TRBJ2-7; possibly TRBD2 for D (5 bases). The sample consisted of tumor tissue, taken after IRX-2 immunotherapy. The TCR was taken from a human donor with breast cancer. The CDR3 reads CASSQVRWTGKQYF. CDR3 coding DNA: TGTGCCAGCAGCCAAGTTCGGTGGACGGGGAAGCAGTACTTC.